The rows below give T cell receptor beta chains drawn from one sample of a study of identical twins. TCRdb re-called the 5' RACE reads through MiXCR, storing one row per CDR3 protein. Of 500,000 to 700,000 distinct CDR3 sequences listed, about 7% were seen once; the top ten hold around 1.6%. This same sample was also part of a study on yellow fever vaccine responses in identical twins.

Material: PBMCs. The receptors were gathered from a woman in her late teens or twenties in good health. The CDR3 runs from the conserved cysteine through the conserved F or W. Fields, in order: V gene, J gene, clone size, D gene, CDR3 DNA, CDR3 protein. D genes are given only for firm matches. The size of a clone is reported for some rows only, either as once, few or many, or as a class for expanded clones.

V: TRBV5-5; J: TRBJ2-7; size: NA; D: NA; DNA: TGTGCCAGCAGCTTAGCTTCCAGGGGCGAGCAGTACTTC; CDR3: CASSLASRGEQYF
V: TRBV6-4; J: TRBJ1-1; size: few; D: NA; DNA: TGTGCCAGCAGTGAAATAGGTGGTACTGAAGCTTTCTTT; CDR3: CASSEIGGTEAFF
V: TRBV2; J: TRBJ2-7; size: NA; D: NA; DNA: TGTGCCAGCAGGGAGACTGTCTACGAGCAGTACTTC; CDR3: CASRETVYEQYF
V: TRBV18; J: TRBJ1-1; size: NA; D: NA; DNA: TGTGCCAGCTCACCCGTACAAAACACTGAAGCTTTCTTT; CDR3: CASSPVQNTEAFF
V: TRBV20-1; J: TRBJ1-2; size: NA; D: NA; DNA: TGCAGTGCTAGCTGGGTTAGCAGTATGGGCTACACCTTC; CDR3: CSASWVSSMGYTF
V: TRBV15; J: TRBJ2-2; size: few; D: NA; DNA: TGTGCCACCAGCAGAGACAAACTGGGGGTCACCGGGGAGCTGTTTTTT; CDR3: CATSRDKLGVTGELFF
V: TRBV7-9; J: TRBJ1-4; size: NA; D: NA; DNA: TGTGCCAGCAGCACCCGGGACAACTCTAATGAAAAACTGTTTTTT; CDR3: CASSTRDNSNEKLFF
V: TRBV5-1; J: TRBJ2-3; size: NA; D: NA; DNA: TGCGCCAGCAGCCCCAGCGGGACGGGGACAGATATGCAGTATTTT; CDR3: CASSPSGTGTDMQYF
V: TRBV7-2; J: TRBJ2-2; size: NA; D: NA; DNA: TGTGCCAGCAGCCCATTACAGGGTGGCACCGGGGAGCTGTTTTTT; CDR3: CASSPLQGGTGELFF
V: TRBV20-1; J: TRBJ1-4; size: few; D: NA; DNA: TGCAGCGCGGCGCCGCAGGGAAAACTGTTTTTT; CDR3: CSAAPQGKLFF
V: TRBV12-3/TRBV12-4; J: TRBJ2-4; size: NA; D: NA; DNA: TGTGCCAGCAGTTCAAGGACTGTCGGACGGGGAAACATTCAGTACTTC; CDR3: CASSSRTVGRGNIQYF
V: TRBV4-1; J: TRBJ2-1; size: NA; D: NA; DNA: TGCGCCAGCAGCCGCTTTGGGGGTGGTTTCTACAATGAGCAGTTCTTC; CDR3: CASSRFGGGFYNEQFF
V: TRBV29-1; J: TRBJ2-4; size: many; D: TRBD2; DNA: TGCAGCGCAGAGCGACTAGCGGGAGATTGGGCCAAAAACATTCAGTACTTC; CDR3: CSAERLAGDWAKNIQYF
V: TRBV9; J: TRBJ2-5; size: many; D: NA; DNA: TGTGCCAGCAGCCTTCGCTGGAATCAAGAGACCCAGTACTTC; CDR3: CASSLRWNQETQYF
V: TRBV12-3/TRBV12-4; J: TRBJ2-3; size: few; D: NA; DNA: TGTGCCAGCAGAGGAGCGGGCGCAGATACGCAGTATTTT; CDR3: CASRGAGADTQYF
V: TRBV7-9; J: TRBJ1-4; size: few; D: NA; DNA: TGTGCCAGCACCTTAGGGCAAACTAATGAAAAACTGTTTTTT; CDR3: CASTLGQTNEKLFF
V: TRBV5-1; J: TRBJ2-5; size: few; D: NA; DNA: TGCGCCAGTACAACAGATCCTCTAGAGACCCAGTACTTC; CDR3: CASTTDPLETQYF
V: TRBV20-1; J: TRBJ2-7; size: many; D: NA; DNA: TGCAGTGCTAGAGAGATGATTGGGGGAGACTCCGGCGAGCAGTACTTC; CDR3: CSAREMIGGDSGEQYF
V: TRBV20-1; J: TRBJ2-2; size: NA; D: TRBD2; DNA: TGCAGTGCTAGAGACTTTACTAGCGGAGGCACCGGGGAGCTGTTTTTT; CDR3: CSARDFTSGGTGELFF
V: TRBV7-8; J: TRBJ2-4; size: NA; D: TRBD2; DNA: TGTGCCAGCAGCTTAGTGGGGACTAGCGGGAGGGCCGAGGCCAAAAACATTCAGTACTTC; CDR3: CASSLVGTSGRAEAKNIQYF
V: TRBV28; J: TRBJ2-3; size: few; D: NA; DNA: TGTGCCAGCAGTGCTGGGGGGATCCCCAAAGATACGCAGTATTTT; CDR3: CASSAGGIPKDTQYF
V: TRBV2; J: TRBJ1-6; size: few; D: TRBD1; DNA: TGTGCCAGCAAACGAACCGGGACAGGGTTCTCACCCCTCCACTTT; CDR3: CASKRTGTGFSPLHF
V: TRBV5-1; J: TRBJ2-2; size: many; D: TRBD2; DNA: TGCGCCAGCAGCTACTACCTAGCGGGAACGAACACCGGGGAGCTGTTTTTT; CDR3: CASSYYLAGTNTGELFF
V: TRBV4-2; J: TRBJ2-5; size: NA; D: TRBD2; DNA: TGTGTCAGCAGCCAATTCTCTTCTAGCGGGGGGGCACCGGGGGCCCAGTACTTC; CDR3: CVSSQFSSSGGAPGAQYF
V: TRBV5-5; J: TRBJ1-5; size: few; D: NA; DNA: TGTGCCAGCAGCTTGGCCGTTTTTACGGGGTCATGGATTCAGCCCCAGCATTTT; CDR3: CASSLAVFTGSWIQPQHF
V: TRBV7-9; J: TRBJ1-1; size: NA; D: NA; DNA: TGTGCCAGCAGCCCTTTTAAGATGGGAACTGAAGCTTTCTTT; CDR3: CASSPFKMGTEAFF
V: TRBV27; J: TRBJ1-6; size: NA; D: TRBD1; DNA: TGTGCCAGCACCCACCCGGGACAGGGGAATTCACCCCTCCACTTT; CDR3: CASTHPGQGNSPLHF